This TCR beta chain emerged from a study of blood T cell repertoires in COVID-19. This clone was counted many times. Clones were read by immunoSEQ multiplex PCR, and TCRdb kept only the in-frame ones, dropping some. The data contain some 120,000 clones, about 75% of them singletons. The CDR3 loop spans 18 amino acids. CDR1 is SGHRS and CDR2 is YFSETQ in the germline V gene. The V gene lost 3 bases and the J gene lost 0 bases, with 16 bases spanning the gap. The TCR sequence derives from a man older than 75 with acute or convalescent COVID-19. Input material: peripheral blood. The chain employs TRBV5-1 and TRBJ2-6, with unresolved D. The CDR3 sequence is CASSSIQSPTSGANVLTF. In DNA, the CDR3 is TGCGCCAGCAGCTCCATACAGAGCCCCACCTCTGGGGCCAACGTCCTGACTTTC. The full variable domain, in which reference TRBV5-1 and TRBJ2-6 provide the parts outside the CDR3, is KAGVTQTPRYLIKTRGQQVTLSCSPISGHRSVSWYQQTPGQGLQFLFEYFSETQRNKGNFPGRFSGRQFSNSRSEMNVSTLELGDSALYLCASSSIQSPTSGANVLTFGAGSRLTVL.